This T cell receptor (beta chain) emerged from a study of CD8+ T cells in alopecia areata. Findings and limits, study-wide: With patients, TCR sharing proved less clear than in mice, a difference possibly related to HLA.

The CDR3 is made up of 16 amino acids. Trimming removed 0 bases from V and 2 bases from J, with 13 bases in between. Per germline, CDR1 PRHDT and CDR2 FYEKMQ (reference sequence). It was cDNA, reverse transcribed from extracted RNA, that served as the sequencing template. Some clones are missing from TCRdb's copy, which holds only in-frame ones; the method was immunoSEQ multiplex PCR. The sample includes some 170,000 clones, approximately 65% of them seen just once. In alopecia areata patients, both lesional scalp punch biopsies and peripheral blood were collected. In the case of this clone: Its cognate antigen is unknown.

The V call is TRBV13, the J call TRBJ1-1; tentatively, D is TRBD1 (5 bases). The origin of this receptor is a human donor with alopecia areata. The input for sequencing was CD8+ T cells sorted from blood, taken at week 0. CDR3 bases: TGTGCCAGCAGCTTAGGCCTGGGGGGGACTAACACTGAAGCTTTCTTT. Amino acid sequence: CASSLGLGGTNTEAFF. Complete variable domain (other parts from reference TRBV13 and TRBJ1-1): AAGVIQSPRHLIKEKRETATLKCYPIPRHDTVYWYQQGPGQDPQFLISFYEKMQSDKGSIPDRFSAQQFSDYHSELNMSSLELGDSALYFCASSLGLGGTNTEAFFGQGTRLTVV.